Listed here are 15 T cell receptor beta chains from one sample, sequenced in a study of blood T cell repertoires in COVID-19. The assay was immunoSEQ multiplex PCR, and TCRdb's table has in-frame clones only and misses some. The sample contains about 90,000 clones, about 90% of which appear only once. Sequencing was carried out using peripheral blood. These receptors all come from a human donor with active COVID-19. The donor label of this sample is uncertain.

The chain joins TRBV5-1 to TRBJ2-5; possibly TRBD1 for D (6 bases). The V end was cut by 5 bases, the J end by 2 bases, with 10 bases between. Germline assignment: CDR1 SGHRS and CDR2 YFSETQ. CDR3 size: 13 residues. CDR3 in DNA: TGCGCCAGCAGTCGGACAGAACAAGAGACCCAGTACTTC. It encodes CASSRTEQETQYF.

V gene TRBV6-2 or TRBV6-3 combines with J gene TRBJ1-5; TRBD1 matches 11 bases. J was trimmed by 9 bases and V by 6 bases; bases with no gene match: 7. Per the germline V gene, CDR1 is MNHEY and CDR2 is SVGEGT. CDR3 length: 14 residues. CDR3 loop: CASSAGTGGGPQHF. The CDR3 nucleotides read TGTGCCAGCAGCGCCGGGACAGGGGGTGGGCCCCAGCATTTT.

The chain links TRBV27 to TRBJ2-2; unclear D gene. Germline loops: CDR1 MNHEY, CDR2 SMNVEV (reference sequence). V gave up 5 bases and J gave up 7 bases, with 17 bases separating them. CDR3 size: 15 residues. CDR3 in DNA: TGTGCCAGCAGTAACTCAATAGTTAGAGACGGGGAGCTGTTTTTT. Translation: CASSNSIVRDGELFF.

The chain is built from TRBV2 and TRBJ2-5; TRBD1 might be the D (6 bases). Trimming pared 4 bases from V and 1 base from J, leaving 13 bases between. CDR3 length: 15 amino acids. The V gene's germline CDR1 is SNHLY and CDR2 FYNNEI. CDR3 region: CASSGGQGFQETQYF. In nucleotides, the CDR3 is TGTGCCAGCAGTGGGGGGCAGGGGTTCCAAGAGACCCAGTACTTC.

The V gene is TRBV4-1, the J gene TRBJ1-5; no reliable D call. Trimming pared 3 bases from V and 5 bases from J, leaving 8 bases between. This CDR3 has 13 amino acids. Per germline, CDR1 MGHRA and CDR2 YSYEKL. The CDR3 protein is CASSHAGYQPQHF. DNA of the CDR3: TGCGCCAGCAGCCACGCAGGATATCAGCCCCAGCATTTT.

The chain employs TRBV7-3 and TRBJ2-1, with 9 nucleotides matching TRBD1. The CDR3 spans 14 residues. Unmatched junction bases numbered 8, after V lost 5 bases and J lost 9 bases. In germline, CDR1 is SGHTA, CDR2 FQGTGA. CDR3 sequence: CASSMGTGWGEQFF. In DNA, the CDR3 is TGTGCCAGCAGCATGGGGACAGGGTGGGGTGAGCAGTTCTTC.

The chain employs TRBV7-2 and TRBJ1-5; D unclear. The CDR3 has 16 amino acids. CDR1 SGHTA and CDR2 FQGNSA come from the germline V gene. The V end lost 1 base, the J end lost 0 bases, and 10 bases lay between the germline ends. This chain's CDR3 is CASSLGAIDSNQPQHF. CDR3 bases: TGTGCCAGCAGCTTAGGAGCCATAGATAGCAATCAGCCCCAGCATTTT.

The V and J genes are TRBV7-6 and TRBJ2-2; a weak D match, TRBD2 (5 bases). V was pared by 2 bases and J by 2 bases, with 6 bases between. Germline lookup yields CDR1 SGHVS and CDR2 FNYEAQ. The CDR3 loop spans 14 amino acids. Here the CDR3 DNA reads TGTGCCAGCAGCTTAACTAGAAACACCGGGGAGCTGTTTTTT. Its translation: CASSLTRNTGELFF.

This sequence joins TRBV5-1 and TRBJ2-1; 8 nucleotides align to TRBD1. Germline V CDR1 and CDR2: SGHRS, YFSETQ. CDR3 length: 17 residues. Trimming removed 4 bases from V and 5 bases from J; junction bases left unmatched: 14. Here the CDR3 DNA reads TGCGCCAGCAGCAGGGACAGGAGGCCCGATTTTAACAATGAGCAGTTCTTC. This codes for CASSRDRRPDFNNEQFF.

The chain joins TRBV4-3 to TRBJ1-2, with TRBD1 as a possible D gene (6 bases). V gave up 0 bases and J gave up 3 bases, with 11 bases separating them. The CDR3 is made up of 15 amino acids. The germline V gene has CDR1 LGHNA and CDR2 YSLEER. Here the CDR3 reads CASSQDVPGDYGYTF. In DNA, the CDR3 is TGCGCCAGCAGCCAAGATGTCCCAGGGGACTATGGCTACACCTTC.

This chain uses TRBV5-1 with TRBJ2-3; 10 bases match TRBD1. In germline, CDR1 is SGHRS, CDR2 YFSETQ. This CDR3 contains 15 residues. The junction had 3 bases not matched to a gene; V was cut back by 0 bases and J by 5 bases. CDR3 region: CASSLEGTGEDTQYF. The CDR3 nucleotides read TGCGCCAGCAGCTTGGAAGGGACAGGGGAAGATACGCAGTATTTT.

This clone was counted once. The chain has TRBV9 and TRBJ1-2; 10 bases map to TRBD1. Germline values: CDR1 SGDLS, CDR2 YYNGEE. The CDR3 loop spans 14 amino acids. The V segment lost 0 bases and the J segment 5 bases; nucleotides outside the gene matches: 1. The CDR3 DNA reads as TGTGCCAGCAGCGTAGGGGACAGGGGATATGGCTACACCTTC. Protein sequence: CASSVGDRGYGYTF.

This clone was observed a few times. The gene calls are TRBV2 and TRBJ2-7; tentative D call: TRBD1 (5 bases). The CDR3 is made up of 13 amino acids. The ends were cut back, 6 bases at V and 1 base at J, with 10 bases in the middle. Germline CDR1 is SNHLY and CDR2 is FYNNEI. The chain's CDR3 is CASRFDRSYEQYF. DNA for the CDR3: TGTGCCAGCAGATTTGACAGATCCTACGAGCAGTACTTC.

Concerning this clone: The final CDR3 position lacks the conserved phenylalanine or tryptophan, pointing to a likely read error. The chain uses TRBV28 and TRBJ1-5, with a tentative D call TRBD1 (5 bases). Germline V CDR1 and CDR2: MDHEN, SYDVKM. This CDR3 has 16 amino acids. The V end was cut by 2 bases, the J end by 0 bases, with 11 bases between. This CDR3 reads CASSLRDWYSNQPQHL. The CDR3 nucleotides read TGTGCCAGCAGTTTAAGGGACTGGTATAGCAATCAGCCCCAGCATTTG.

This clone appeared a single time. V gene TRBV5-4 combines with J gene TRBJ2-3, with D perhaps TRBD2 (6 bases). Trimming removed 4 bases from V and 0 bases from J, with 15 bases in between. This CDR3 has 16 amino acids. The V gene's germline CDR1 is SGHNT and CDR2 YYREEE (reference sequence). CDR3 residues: CASSNPGVTSTDTQYF. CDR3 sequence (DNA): TGTGCCAGCAGCAACCCGGGAGTGACTAGCACAGATACGCAGTATTTT.